The next 26 T cell receptor beta chains were all read from a single sample in a study of cytomegalovirus exposure and HLA in healthy donors. With 60 Vbeta and 13 Jbeta primers, the PCR was carried out. Produced via immunoSEQ multiplex PCR; TCRdb's table is partial and in-frame only. Of about 140,000 clones in the sample, 60% to 80% were seen once. Sequences were obtained from PBMCs. The receptors derive from a woman in her 30s in good health and CMV-seronegative.

The chain joins TRBV11-1 to TRBJ2-7, with TRBD1 matching 10 bases. This CDR3 has 16 amino acids. CDR1 and CDR2 (germline): SGHAT, FQDESV (reference sequence). Germline trimming cut 5 bases from V and 2 bases from J; bases unmatched to any gene: 9. In DNA, the CDR3 is TGTGCCAGCAGCCGAAGGGACAGGGGCTCCACCTACGAGCAGTACGTC. Translating gives CASSRRDRGSTYEQYV.

This sequence joins TRBV4-2 and TRBJ1-2, with TRBD1 matching 9 bases. In germline, CDR1 is LGHNA, CDR2 YNFKEQ. CDR3 length equals 16 residues. Trimming removed 4 bases from V and 6 bases from J; junction bases left unmatched: 12. CDR3 bases: TGTGCCAGCAGCCCCGGGACCGGGACAGGGTTGGATGGCTACACCTTC. This codes for CASSPGTGTGLDGYTF.

The chain carries TRBV7-8 and TRBJ1-1; a possible D gene is TRBD1 (5 bases). Trimming took 5 bases from V and 5 from J, leaving 18 bases between them. The CDR3 runs 15 residues. Germline V gene data show CDR1 as SGHVS and CDR2 as FQNEAQ. In DNA, the CDR3 is TGTGCCAGCAGCAAGAGGGAGGGGTCAGATACTGAAGCTTTCTTT. The encoded protein is CASSKREGSDTEAFF.

The chain has TRBV7-8 and TRBJ2-5; D remains ambiguous. The J call may be in error: the DNA end matches TRBJ2-7 better. CDR3 size: 15 residues. The germline gives CDR1 SGHVS, CDR2 FQNEAQ. The CDR3 region has the DNA TGTGCCAGCAGCTTGCGATTCGCAGGCGCCTACGAGCAGTACTTC. Translating gives CASSLRFAGAYEQYF.

This chain connects TRBV7-8 to TRBJ2-5; D is possibly TRBD1 (6 bases). The J call may not be correct, given that the DNA end is closer to TRBJ2-7. Looked up from germline, CDR1 is SGHVS and CDR2 is FQNEAQ. The CDR3 totals 14 residues. The CDR3 DNA reads as TGTGCCAGCAGCCGTACCACCAGGGGTTCCGAGCAGTACTTC. Translation gives CASSRTTRGSEQYF.

CDR3 DNA: TGCGCCAGCAGCGACAAACTTCGCCCTAGCGGGAGGGCTAGCACGAACACCGGGGAGCTGTTTTTT. As protein: CASSDKLRPSGRASTNTGELFF. V is TRBV4-1 and J is TRBJ2-2, with TRBD2 identical over 12 bases. Unmatched junction bases numbered 19, after V lost 5 bases and J lost 0 bases. The germline CDR1 and CDR2 sequences are MGHRA and YSYEKL. CDR3 length: 22 residues.

This clone appeared a few times. The J gene is TRBJ2-7, the V gene TRBV11-1; 8 nucleotides match TRBD2. V trimming: 3 bases; J trimming: 1 base; junction bases outside the gene matches: 2. Germline CDR1 is SGHAT and CDR2 is FQDESV (reference sequence). The CDR3 has 14 amino acids. The CDR3 loop reads CASSFSGRSYEQYF. The CDR3 DNA follows: TGTGCCAGCAGCTTCAGCGGGAGATCCTACGAGCAGTACTTC.

This chain joins TRBV19 and TRBJ1-5; 11 positions match TRBD1. V shed 5 bases and J 6 bases; nucleotides not matched to a gene: 3. This CDR3 is built from 14 residues. Germline V gives CDR1 LNHDA, CDR2 SQIVND (reference sequence). The CDR3 nucleotides read TGTGCCAGTAGTGGGACAGGGGGAGGTCAGCCCCAGCATTTT. Its translation is CASSGTGGGQPQHF.

V is TRBV9 and J is TRBJ2-1; 9 bases map to TRBD1. The J segment lost 7 bases and the V segment lost 0 bases, leaving 5 bases of the junction unmatched. This CDR3 is 15 amino acids long. In germline, CDR1 is SGDLS, CDR2 YYNGEE. The CDR3 nucleotides read TGTGCCAGCAGCGTAGGGGGGACAGGGAGGAATGAGCAGTTCTTC. Translating it yields CASSVGGTGRNEQFF.

This clone was seen more than once but under ten times. The V gene is TRBV30, the J gene TRBJ2-3, with TRBD2 identical over 7 bases. The V and J ends lost 0 bases and 7 bases, in that order; junction bases with no gene match: 7. The CDR3 consists of 14 residues. Germline lookup yields CDR1 GTSNPN and CDR2 SVGIG (reference sequence). The CDR3 spells CAWSVMGGENTQYF. CDR3 nucleotides: TGTGCCTGGAGTGTAATGGGGGGGGAAAATACGCAGTATTTT.

The genes are TRBV6-5 and TRBJ1-5; D uncertain. This CDR3 comprises 14 residues. The germline V gene has CDR1 MNHEY and CDR2 SVGAGI. V lost 9 bases to trimming and J lost 4 bases, with 16 bases between them. This chain's CDR3 is CASSLDGGNQPQHF. The CDR3 bases are TGTGCCAGTTCCCTCGACGGAGGGAATCAGCCCCAGCATTTT.

This chain joins TRBV2 and TRBJ2-3; 8 nucleotides line up with TRBD2. The junction had 12 bases not matched to a gene; V was cut back by 5 bases and J by 8 bases. This CDR3 spans 15 amino acids. Germline V lookup: CDR1 SNHLY, CDR2 FYNNEI. CDR3 loop: CASSYGGRSRGTQYF. The CDR3 DNA reads TGTGCCAGCAGTTATGGCGGGAGGTCCCGGGGTACGCAGTATTTT.

V usage is TRBV9 and J usage is TRBJ1-4; 11 bases fit TRBD1. Germline CDR1 SGDLS, CDR2 YYNGEE. V dropped 4 bases and J dropped 10; count of bases not matched to a gene: 12. This CDR3 has 16 amino acids. CDR3 sequence reads: CASSPRLGTGGGKLFF. The CDR3 DNA reads TGTGCCAGCAGCCCTCGTCTCGGGACAGGGGGGGGAAAACTGTTTTTT.

V usage is TRBV19 and J usage is TRBJ1-6; no definite D call. Germline CDR1 LNHDA, CDR2 SQIVND (reference sequence). V lost 4 bases and J lost 4, with 8 bases in between. The CDR3 totals 14 residues. CDR3: CASSTESYNSPLHF. In nucleotides, the CDR3 is TGTGCCAGTAGTACGGAGAGTTATAATTCACCCCTCCACTTT.

The DNA of the CDR3 is TGCGCCAGCAGCTTCTCCGGGACAATGAACACCGGGGAGCTGTTTTTT. This codes for CASSFSGTMNTGELFF. The rearrangement uses TRBV5-1 and TRBJ2-2, with TRBD1 as a possible D gene (6 bases). The germline V gene encodes CDR1 SGHRS and CDR2 YFSETQ. Trimming stripped 2 bases from V and 1 base from J, with 12 bases between. This CDR3 contains 16 residues.

CDR3 amino acids: CASSQEDRNTEAFF. In DNA, the CDR3 is TGTGCCAGCAGCCAAGAGGACAGGAACACTGAAGCTTTCTTT. The rearrangement uses TRBV14 and TRBJ1-1; the D gene is possibly TRBD1 (6 bases). The CDR3 has 14 amino acids. V lost 0 bases to trimming and J lost 1 base, with 6 bases between them. Germline V CDR1 and CDR2: SGHDN, FVKESK.

V gene TRBV6-1 combines with J gene TRBJ1-5; TRBD1 agrees at 7 bases. Unmatched junction bases numbered 13, after V lost 10 bases and J lost 7 bases. There are 14 residues in the CDR3. The germline CDR1 and CDR2 sequences are MNHNS and SASEGT. The CDR3 is CATSTGVSGQPQHF. Here the CDR3 DNA reads TGTGCCACCTCCACAGGGGTCTCCGGCCAGCCCCAGCATTTT.

The chain is built from TRBV29-1 and TRBJ1-5; D gene uncertain. Germline V gene sequence: CDR1 SQVTM, CDR2 ANQGSEA. With 4 bases removed from V and 4 bases from J, the gap between germline ends came to 14 bases. There are 14 residues in the CDR3. As DNA, the CDR3 is TGCAGCGTTGTTACAGATACAACTAATCAGCCCCAGCATTTT. It yields the protein CSVVTDTTNQPQHF.

This clone was detected a few times. A read error may produce the germline difference seen at one junction end. The J gene is TRBJ2-1, the V gene TRBV7-9, with a tentative D call TRBD2 (7 bases). From germline, CDR1 is SEHNR and CDR2 FQNEAQ (reference sequence). The CDR3 is made up of 17 amino acids. In DNA, the CDR3 is TGTTCCAGCAGCCTAGGGGGGGGCGATTTTAAAAACAATGAGCAGTTCTTC. This codes for CSSSLGGGDFKNNEQFF.

The table lists this clone with a few counts. V and J are TRBV7-2 and TRBJ2-5, with TRBD2 matching 10 bases. With V trimmed by 1 base and J by 5 bases, 10 bases remained unmatched. From germline, CDR1 is SGHTA and CDR2 FQGNSA. The CDR3 extends over 17 amino acids. The CDR3 region has the DNA TGTGCCAGCAGCTTAGTTCCAGCGGGGGGGCCTGGTGAGACCCAGTACTTC. Translated, it gives CASSLVPAGGPGETQYF.

The chain joins TRBV27 to TRBJ2-5, with 7 bases that match TRBD2. This CDR3 has 20 residues. CDR1 and CDR2 (germline): MNHEY, SMNVEV (reference sequence). V trimming: 2 bases; J trimming: 2 bases; junction bases outside the gene matches: 20. The CDR3 DNA reads as TGTGCCAGCAGTTTAAGAGTACCGAGCGAGACCGCTAGCGGACAAGAGACCCAGTACTTC. Its protein product is CASSLRVPSETASGQETQYF.

The V gene is TRBV25-1, the J gene TRBJ1-1, with D possibly matching TRBD1 (5 bases). This CDR3 spans 14 amino acids. In germline, CDR1 is MGHDK, CDR2 SYGVNS. V was trimmed by 9 bases and J by 4 bases, leaving 18 bases between them. Written as DNA, the CDR3 is TGTGCCAGACAACGGGGGGTTGCAGGCACTGAAGCTTTCTTT. Translated: CARQRGVAGTEAFF. Supplemented by reference TRBV25-1 and TRBJ1-1, the full variable domain reads EADIYQTPRYLVIGTGKKITLECSQTMGHDKMYWYQQDPGMELHLIHYSYGVNSTEKGDLSSESTVSRIRTEHFPLTLESARPSHTSQYLCARQRGVAGTEAFFGQGTRLTVV.

There are a few counts of this clone. The V and J genes are TRBV7-2 and TRBJ1-5; perhaps TRBD1 as D (6 bases). Germline CDR1 is SGHTA and CDR2 is FQGNSA. Trimming shortened V by 2 bases and J by 6 bases, and 14 bases separated the two germline ends. The CDR3 spans 15 residues. CDR3 DNA sequence: TGTGCCAGCAGCTTAAAGACAGGTTCGGGTCAGCCCCAGCATTTT. Amino acids: CASSLKTGSGQPQHF.

The V call is TRBV14, the J call TRBJ1-5; D possibly corresponds to TRBD1 (6 bases). Germline V gene lookup returns CDR1 SGHDN and CDR2 FVKESK. There are 16 residues in the CDR3. V dropped 7 bases and J dropped 0 bases, with 16 bases sitting between them. The CDR3 loop is CASNHSQGNSNQPQHF. Written as DNA, the CDR3 is TGTGCCAGCAACCACTCCCAGGGGAATAGCAATCAGCCCCAGCATTTT.

As to this clone: Within the sample, other DNA sequences also encode this same CDR3. This sequence joins TRBV30 and TRBJ1-1; no reliable D call. CDR1 and CDR2 (germline): GTSNPN, SVGIG (reference sequence). The CDR3 is 13 amino acids. V gave up 0 bases and J gave up 1 base, with 6 bases separating them. The CDR3 spells CAWSVQSNTEAFF. The CDR3 DNA reads as TGTGCCTGGAGTGTACAGTCGAACACTGAAGCTTTCTTT.

The chain has TRBV7-9 and TRBJ2-7, with 9 bases aligning to TRBD2. Losses at the gene ends were 1 base for V and 9 bases for J; bases not matched to a gene: 7. The germline gives CDR1 SEHNR, CDR2 FQNEAQ (reference sequence). The CDR3 is 14 amino acids. The CDR3 sequence is CASSLDGLAMAQYF. CDR3 DNA: TGTGCCAGCAGCTTAGACGGACTAGCGATGGCGCAGTACTTC.